One TCR beta chain is described in this entry. Its antigen is not known. A much larger clone differs by one base, so this may be a read error. Starting material of 500 ng total RNA yielded TCR beta cDNA via a constant-region primer. Libraries of TCR beta came from three nested multiplex PCR rounds with slightly modified ARM-PCR. A C-beta reverse primer and TRBV1-TRBV30 forward primers served in each of the first two PCR rounds, at about 10 cycles apiece. TCRdb fed the multiplex PCR reads into MiXCR, producing one record per CDR3 protein. The sample consists of hundreds of thousands of distinct CDR3 sequences, roughly two thirds of them appearing once. Unsorted whole blood yielded blood RNA, and germline DNA was extracted as well. This sample stems from a study of tumor-infiltrating lymphocytes in primary liver carcinoma. Findings of the study overall: Tumor-adjacent and tumor-blood pairs displayed less overlap than did pairs of tumor regions. Against blood, tumors held a significantly higher top-250-clone fraction (p = 0.039).

The CDR3 is made up of 13 amino acids. CDR1 is MDHEN, CDR2 SYDVKM, per germline. This TCR derives from a man in his forties with primary liver carcinoma and hepatitis B virus infection. The sequenced sample was peripheral blood. The V and J genes are TRBV28 and TRBJ2-7; D remains unclear. The chain's CDR3 is CASSLSGSYEKYF. CDR3 in DNA: TGTGCCAGCAGTTTGTCGGGCTCCTACGAGAAGTACTTC. The whole variable domain, remainder taken from reference TRBV28 and TRBJ2-7, is DVKVTQSSRYLVKRTGEKVFLECVQDMDHENMFWYRQDPGLGLRLIYFSYDVKMKEKGDIPEGYSVSREKKERFSLILESASTNQTSMYLCASSLSGSYEKYFGPGTRLTVT.